The following is a T cell receptor (beta chain) sequence with its context. Its antigen is unknown. A much larger clone differs from this one at a single base, so this may be a read error. The authors ran a second PCR of about 7 to 11 cycles using a sample-barcoded 5' primer and a J-beta primer mix. Every cDNA molecule carried a tag from a template-switch adaptor bearing 12 random nucleotides. TCRdb re-analysed the 5' RACE reads in MiXCR, keeping a single row per CDR3 protein. Among about 1.1 million distinct CDR3 sequences listed, roughly two fifths were seen once. Extraction yielded at least 6 micrograms of total RNA per sample. This CDR3 has 14 amino acids. Germline CDR1 reads SGHAT; CDR2 reads FQNNGV. The data belong to a study of blood T cells in healthy people across ages. Overall study results and limits: Older age coincided with a roughly linear decline in TCR beta diversity per million T cells. Among long-lived donors, naive CD4+ cells were more numerous and diversity higher than in aged donors.

The specimen was blood. The sequence was obtained from a man younger than 35 in good health. The J gene is TRBJ2-1, the V gene TRBV11-2; maybe TRBD1 (5 bases). The end of the DNA aligns better with TRBJ2-7, so the J call may be wrong. The CDR3 DNA reads as TGTGCCAGCAGCGTAGGGGTTTCCTACAATGAGCAGTACTTC. It translates to CASSVGVSYNEQYF.